The 32 T cell receptor beta chains below all came from one sample that was sequenced in a study of graft-versus-host responses after intestinal transplantation. Produced via immunoSEQ multiplex PCR; TCRdb's table is partial and in-frame only. The sample has 9,500 to 10,000 clones, approximately 80% seen once. Investigators treated the graft tissue so that it released intraepithelial and lamina propria lymphocytes. The material sequenced was ileum tissue, taken 500 to 550 days after intestinal transplant. These receptors all come from a human patient who received an intestinal transplant, so some T cells may come from the graft donor.

The V call is TRBV5-4, the J call TRBJ1-2; D unclear. Trimming took off 0 bases at V and 2 bases at J, with 5 bases between the two ends. The CDR3 runs 13 residues. The germline V gene has CDR1 SGHNT and CDR2 YYREEE (reference sequence). Here the CDR3 reads CASSLEVNYGYTF. The CDR3 DNA reads TGTGCCAGCAGCTTGGAGGTAAACTATGGCTACACCTTC.

V usage is TRBV30 and J usage is TRBJ1-5; D unresolved. Germline CDR1 is GTSNPN and CDR2 is SVGIG (reference sequence). The CDR3 has 14 amino acids. Between the trimmed V and J ends, which lost 2 bases and 2 bases, there was a span of 10 bases. The CDR3 protein is CAWSRGQGNQPQHF. DNA of the CDR3: TGTGCCTGGAGTCGAGGGCAGGGCAATCAGCCCCAGCATTTT.

This clone was picked up one time. The chain combines TRBV7-9 with TRBJ1-6; D perhaps matches TRBD1 (6 bases). Between the trimmed V and J ends, which lost 3 bases and 7 bases, there was a span of 7 bases. CDR1 and CDR2 (germline): SEHNR, FQNEAQ (reference sequence). CDR3 length: 13 amino acids. The CDR3 loop reads CASSLGANSPLHF. In DNA form, the CDR3 reads TGTGCCAGCAGCTTGGGGGCAAATTCACCCCTCCACTTT. Looking up the rest from reference TRBV7-9 and TRBJ1-6 gives the full variable domain: DTGVSQNPRHKITKRGQNVTFRCDPISEHNRLYWYRQTLGQGPEFLTYFQNEAQLEKSRLLSDRFSAERPKGSFSTLEIQRTEQGDSAMYLCASSLGANSPLHFGNGTRLTVT.

The chain links TRBV7-6 to TRBJ2-2; D is ambiguous. Trimming took 0 bases from V and 4 from J, leaving 3 bases between them. The CDR3 totals 13 residues. In germline, CDR1 is SGHVS, CDR2 FNYEAQ. As DNA, the CDR3 is TGTGCCAGCAGCTTAGCCGGCACCGGGGAGCTGTTTTTT. It codes for CASSLAGTGELFF.

The chain couples TRBV2 to TRBJ2-3; 9 bases map to TRBD2. Germline V gives CDR1 SNHLY, CDR2 FYNNEI. V lost 6 bases to trimming and J lost 4 bases; unmatched junction nucleotides: 8. This CDR3 contains 15 residues. The CDR3 DNA reads as TGTGCCAGCAGCCTGCCTCTAGCGGGGTCAGATACGCAGTATTTT. Amino acids: CASSLPLAGSDTQYF.

The chain couples TRBV9 to TRBJ2-7, with TRBD2 identical over 8 bases. The junction had 4 bases not matched to a gene; V was cut back by 4 bases and J by 1 base. The germline gives CDR1 SGDLS, CDR2 YYNGEE. CDR3 length: 14 amino acids. The CDR3 loop is CASSWSGSSYEQYF. CDR3 nucleotides: TGTGCCAGCAGCTGGAGCGGGAGTTCCTACGAGCAGTACTTC.

The J gene is TRBJ2-5, the V gene TRBV19; D gene uncertain. Between the trimmed V and J ends, which lost 9 bases and 5 bases, there was a span of 16 bases. The germline V gene encodes CDR1 LNHDA and CDR2 SQIVND (reference sequence). The CDR3 runs to 13 residues. The CDR3 loop is CASADFNKETQYF. The CDR3 DNA reads as TGTGCCAGCGCCGACTTTAATAAGGAGACCCAGTACTTC.

V gene TRBV5-1 combines with J gene TRBJ1-1; the D gene is possibly TRBD1 (5 bases). The germline V and J ends were trimmed by 4 bases and 5 bases, with 15 bases remaining between them. The CDR3 runs 14 residues. CDR1 and CDR2 (germline): SGHRS, YFSETQ. The CDR3 DNA reads as TGCGCCAGCAGCCCCGGTGGACATCGGACTGAAGCTTTCTTT. It translates to CASSPGGHRTEAFF.

The genes are TRBV5-7 and TRBJ2-7, with D tentatively TRBD1 (6 bases). TRBV5-7 is an open reading frame whose function is uncertain. The CDR3 is made up of 14 amino acids. The germline V and J ends were trimmed by 2 bases and 3 bases, with 12 bases remaining between them. The chain's CDR3 is CASSLGGIIYEQYF. DNA of the CDR3: TGTGCCAGCAGCTTAGGGGGTATTATCTACGAGCAGTACTTC.

Only a few counts were recorded for this clone. The chain uses TRBV7-2 and TRBJ1-2; D possibly corresponds to TRBD1 (6 bases). The CDR3 covers 13 residues. Per the germline V gene, CDR1 is SGHTA and CDR2 is FQGNSA. Trimming removed 0 bases at V and 8 bases at J, with 10 bases between. CDR3 region: CASSLARGNGYTF. CDR3 nucleotide sequence: TGTGCCAGCAGCTTAGCCAGGGGCAACGGCTACACCTTC.

About this clone itself: Other DNA sequences in the same sample also yield this CDR3. This chain joins TRBV7-2 and TRBJ2-5, with D tentatively TRBD2 (5 bases). This CDR3 has 14 residues. The germline V gene has CDR1 SGHTA and CDR2 FQGNSA. V was shortened by 7 bases and J by 5 bases, with 17 bases between the two germline ends. The CDR3 reads CASTRGRGRETQYF. CDR3 nucleotide sequence: TGTGCCAGCACCCGGGGTCGGGGAAGGGAGACCCAGTACTTC.

The table lists this clone with a few counts. This chain connects TRBV5-5 to TRBJ1-3; 7 bases match TRBD1. The germline gives CDR1 SGHKS, CDR2 YYEKEE (reference sequence). CDR3 size: 18 residues. With V trimmed by 0 bases and J by 0 bases, 9 bases remained unmatched. The CDR3 protein is CASSLGRTGEGSGNTIYF. The CDR3 DNA follows: TGTGCCAGCAGCTTGGGAAGAACAGGGGAAGGCTCTGGAAACACCATATATTTT. The full variable domain, completed using reference TRBV5-5 and TRBJ1-3, is DAGVTQSPTHLIKTRGQQVTLRCSPISGHKSVSWYQQVLGQGPQFIFQYYEKEERGRGNFPDRFSARQFPNYSSELNVNALLLGDSALYLCASSLGRTGEGSGNTIYFGEGSWLTVV.

This clone was seen more than once but under ten times. The chain has TRBV2 and TRBJ1-1; D not certain. The V gene's germline CDR1 is SNHLY and CDR2 FYNNEI. Trimming removed 2 bases at V and 0 bases at J, with 13 bases between. This CDR3 is 16 amino acids long. CDR3 amino acids: CASSECHRVMNTEAFF. CDR3 nucleotide sequence: TGTGCCAGCAGTGAATGTCATCGTGTCATGAACACTGAAGCTTTCTTT.

This rearrangement joins TRBV10-3 to TRBJ2-3, with D uncertain. CDR3 length: 13 amino acids. V was pared by 7 bases and J by 1 base, with 9 bases between. Germline V gives CDR1 ENHRY, CDR2 SYGVKD. CDR3 coding DNA: TGTGCCATCACGGAAAAGGGCACAGATACGCAGTATTTT. Protein: CAITEKGTDTQYF.

V is TRBV7-2 and J is TRBJ1-4; possibly TRBD1 for D (5 bases). The CDR3 has 14 residues. CDR1 is SGHTA, CDR2 FQGNSA, per germline. Trimming removed 3 bases from V and 7 bases from J, with 12 bases in between. DNA for the CDR3: TGTGCCAGCAGCTTGGCGTGGGGCGGTGAAAAACTGTTTTTT. Amino acids: CASSLAWGGEKLFF.

The V call is TRBV6-5, the J call TRBJ2-1; no clear D gene. CDR3 length: 12 amino acids. Trimming left V 5 bases short and J 6 bases short, with 8 bases between. CDR1 is MNHEY and CDR2 is SVGAGI in the germline V gene. CDR3 DNA: TGTGCCAGCAGTCCAAATAGCAATGAGCAGTTCTTC. Translation gives CASSPNSNEQFF.

In the case of this clone: At one end the junction does not follow the germline gene, possibly because of a read error. This chain connects TRBV10-3 to TRBJ2-3, with a weak D call TRBD1 (5 bases). The CDR3 runs to 19 residues. The germline CDR1 and CDR2 sequences are ENHRY and SYGVKD. The chain's CDR3 is CAVSQIRALRTPGTDTQYF. The CDR3 nucleotides read TGTGCCGTCAGCCAGATAAGGGCGTTGAGGACACCCGGCACAGATACGCAGTATTTT.

On this clone: Different DNA sequences within this sample yield the same CDR3. The gene calls are TRBV2 and TRBJ2-1; 8 positions agree with TRBD2. With 8 bases clipped from V and 4 bases from J, the junction kept 7 bases outside the gene matches. This CDR3 spans 14 amino acids. Germline-derived CDR1 and CDR2 are SNHLY and FYNNEI. CDR3 in amino acids: CASLERETYNEQFF. The CDR3 region has the DNA TGTGCCAGCCTTGAGCGGGAGACTTACAATGAGCAGTTCTTC.

The rearrangement links TRBV27 to TRBJ2-1; D gene unclear. CDR1 and CDR2 from the germline V gene are MNHEY and SMNVEV (reference sequence). V lost 6 bases to trimming and J lost 3 bases, with 12 bases between them. The CDR3 sequence is 14 residues long. The CDR3 DNA follows: TGTGCCAGCAGCCCCATTACTAACTACAATGAGCAGTTCTTC. Its protein is CASSPITNYNEQFF.

The chain joins TRBV27 to TRBJ2-1; D is undetermined. This CDR3 spans 14 amino acids. Per the germline V gene, CDR1 is MNHEY and CDR2 is SMNVEV (reference sequence). Between the trimmed V and J ends, which lost 3 bases and 2 bases, there was a span of 8 bases. In DNA, the CDR3 is TGTGCCAGCAGTTTTGGAGCGACCTACAATGAGCAGTTCTTC. As protein: CASSFGATYNEQFF.

The chain employs TRBV4-3 and TRBJ2-5; the D is unclear. The J call is in doubt because the DNA end fits TRBJ2-7 better. Germline loops: CDR1 LGHNA, CDR2 YSLEER. This CDR3 spans 14 amino acids. The CDR3, as DNA: TGCGCCAGCAGCCAAGATCACAGCTCCTACGAGCAGTACTTC. Its translation: CASSQDHSSYEQYF.

This clone has a single count. The chain links TRBV5-8 to TRBJ2-2, with unresolved D. The germline V and J ends were trimmed by 4 bases and 1 base, with 5 bases remaining between them. CDR1 is SGHTS and CDR2 is YDEGEE in the germline V gene. The CDR3 runs 13 residues. This chain's CDR3 is CASSPVNTGELFF. The CDR3 nucleotides are TGTGCCAGCAGCCCCGTGAACACCGGGGAGCTGTTTTTT.

This rearrangement joins TRBV9 to TRBJ2-3; D may be TRBD2 (5 bases). The V end lost 0 bases, the J end lost 3 bases, and 5 bases lay between the germline ends. Germline loops: CDR1 SGDLS, CDR2 YYNGEE. This CDR3 region has 13 residues. CDR3 sequence (DNA): TGTGCCAGCAGCGTAGGACTAACAGATACGCAGTATTTT. It codes for CASSVGLTDTQYF.

The chain links TRBV21-1 to TRBJ2-7; the table's D call TRBD1 went unverified against the DNA. TRBV21-1 is assigned pseudogene status. The CDR3 is made up of 16 amino acids. CDR3 amino acids: CASSKEWGTDSYEQYF. In DNA form, the CDR3 reads TGTGCCAGCAGCAAAGAGTGGGGGACAGACTCCTACGAGCAGTACTTC.

The chain joins TRBV2 to TRBJ1-2, with a weak D call TRBD1 (5 bases). Germline CDR1 and CDR2: SNHLY and FYNNEI. Trimming shortened V by 6 bases and J by 8 bases, and 19 bases separated the two germline ends. The CDR3 is made up of 14 amino acids. The CDR3 DNA is TGTGCCAGCAGGACTCCAGGACGGGGGGTCGGCTACACCTTC. Translated: CASRTPGRGVGYTF.

The chain carries TRBV4-3 and TRBJ2-2, with D perhaps being TRBD1 or TRBD2 (5 bases each). Germline V gives CDR1 LGHNA, CDR2 YSLEER. This CDR3 has 16 residues. V lost 3 bases to trimming and J lost 0 bases, with 11 bases between them. The CDR3 nucleotides read TGCGCCAGCAGCCAGGCCCGGGACCCGAACACCGGGGAGCTGTTTTTT. Translated: CASSQARDPNTGELFF.

The gene calls are TRBV6-5 and TRBJ1-1; possible D gene TRBD1, 5 bases. The CDR3 has 13 residues. The V end lost 7 bases, the J end lost 9 bases, and 18 bases lay between the germline ends. CDR1 is MNHEY, CDR2 SVGAGI, per germline. The CDR3 is CASNPPGGGKAFF. CDR3 DNA: TGTGCCAGCAACCCGCCGGGGGGGGGTAAAGCTTTCTTT.

J is TRBJ1-1 and V is TRBV19, with D unresolved. The CDR3 has 16 residues. The V and J ends lost 1 base and 1 base respectively, with 13 bases between them. Germline V gene sequence: CDR1 LNHDA, CDR2 SQIVND (reference sequence). Here the CDR3 reads CASSIGLACRNTEAFF. In nucleotides, the CDR3 is TGTGCCAGTAGTATAGGCTTGGCATGCAGGAACACTGAAGCTTTCTTT.

V and J are TRBV29-1 and TRBJ2-3, with D perhaps TRBD1 (7 bases). Per the germline V gene, CDR1 is SQVTM and CDR2 is ANQGSEA. V was trimmed by 1 base and J by 5 bases, leaving 19 bases between them. The CDR3 is 16 amino acids. CDR3 protein: CSVEGRRGRRGDTQYF. The CDR3 coding sequence is TGCAGCGTTGAAGGGCGGAGGGGGCGTCGGGGAGATACGCAGTATTTT.

The rearrangement links TRBV28 to TRBJ1-5; weak D call: TRBD1 (5 bases). The CDR3 extends over 14 amino acids. In germline, CDR1 is MDHEN, CDR2 SYDVKM. V lost 10 bases to trimming and J lost 3 bases, with 16 bases between them. CDR3 nucleotides: TGTGCCACAGCGACCTGGGGGATCAATCAGCCCCAGCATTTT. It specifies CATATWGINQPQHF.

The rearrangement joins TRBV9 to TRBJ1-6, with D tentatively TRBD1 (5 bases). The CDR3 spans 14 residues. The germline V gene has CDR1 SGDLS and CDR2 YYNGEE. V was trimmed by 3 bases and J by 7 bases, leaving 11 bases between them. The CDR3 region has the DNA TGTGCCAGCAGCGCCCGGGACGGAAATTCACCCCTCCACTTT. Residues: CASSARDGNSPLHF.

As regards this clone: This may arise from a read error, as a much more abundant clone is one base away. In the same sample, other DNA sequences code for this CDR3. J is TRBJ1-1 and V is TRBV6-6; 8 bases fit TRBD1. J lost 4 bases, V lost 2 bases, and 9 bases had no gene match. The germline V gene has CDR1 MNHNY and CDR2 SVGAGI (reference sequence). This CDR3 has 16 residues. The DNA for the CDR3 is TGTGCCAGCAGTTACAATCAGGGGGCAGGAATCACTGAAGCTTTCTTT. Its protein is CASSYNQGAGITEAFF.